This entry features one T cell receptor (beta chain) sequence. The table came from immunoSEQ multiplex PCR; TCRdb's copy has only in-frame clones and leaves some out. The data show 200,000 or so clones, with more than 75% seen just once and 15% to 20% held by the top ten. This sample is drawn from a study of blood T cell repertoires in COVID-19. The overall study: The United States, Italy and Spain provided the acute and convalescent COVID-19 samples.

Seattle enrolled patients during active infection and tracked them longitudinally. V was pared by 0 bases and J by 1 base, with 16 bases between. CDR3 length: 19 amino acids. From germline, CDR1 is LNHDA and CDR2 SQIVND (reference sequence). Input material: peripheral blood. This sequence was found in a person aged 70 to 79 with COVID-19, enrolled during active disease. The chain uses TRBV19 and TRBJ2-6; a possible D gene is TRBD1 (5 bases). CDR3 sequence reads: CASSIDRTGPPSGANVLTF. CDR3 sequence (DNA): TGTGCCAGTAGTATAGATCGTACAGGCCCGCCTTCTGGGGCCAACGTCCTGACTTTC.